Listed below are T cell receptor beta chains from one sample, sequenced in a study of early T cells in non-severe SARS-CoV-2 infection. TCRdb called the 5' RACE reads again in MiXCR, with one record for every CDR3 protein. The sample has about 11,000 distinct CDR3 sequences, over 4% seen once. Sequencing used whole blood. The receptors shown here come from an adult who was a healthcare worker with PCR-confirmed SARS-CoV-2 infection or an uninfected control (not recorded which). Each CDR3 is given with its conserved first and last residue. Fields, in order: CDR3 protein, CDR3 DNA, D gene, V gene, J gene, clone size. The D gene is left open where the match is weak. Clone size is stated in some rows and not others, as once, few, many or a class when expanded.

CDR3 protein: CASSPRLSGGSYNSPLHF
CDR3 DNA: TGTGCCAGCAGCCCCAGATTGTCGGGAGGCTCCTATAATTCACCCCTCCACTTT
D gene: .
V gene: TRBV9
J gene: TRBJ1-6
clone size: many

CDR3 protein: CASRSGGKLEQYF
CDR3 DNA: TGTGCCAGCAGATCGGGGGGTAAGCTCGAGCAGTACTTC
D gene: TRBD2
V gene: TRBV6-1
J gene: TRBJ2-7
clone size: medium-sized

CDR3 protein: CASSPDQNQVETQYF
CDR3 DNA: TGTGCCAGCAGCCCCGACCAGAATCAAGTGGAGACCCAGTACTTC
D gene: .
V gene: TRBV5-4
J gene: TRBJ2-5
clone size: .

CDR3 protein: CASSPDTSGGANEQFF
CDR3 DNA: TGTGCCAGCAGCCCAGATACTAGCGGGGGGGCCAATGAGCAGTTCTTC
D gene: TRBD2
V gene: TRBV3-1
J gene: TRBJ2-1
clone size: few

CDR3 protein: CASSLGTGGREKLFF
CDR3 DNA: TGTGCCAGCAGCTTAGGGACAGGAGGACGAGAAAAACTGTTTTTT
D gene: TRBD1
V gene: TRBV7-9
J gene: TRBJ1-4
clone size: many

CDR3 protein: CSVQLTYNEQFF
CDR3 DNA: TGCAGCGTTCAGCTAACCTACAATGAGCAGTTCTTC
D gene: .
V gene: TRBV29-1
J gene: TRBJ2-1
clone size: many

CDR3 protein: CASNPFSSAEAFF
CDR3 DNA: TGTGCCAGCAACCCATTCTCCTCAGCTGAAGCTTTCTTT
D gene: .
V gene: TRBV6-1
J gene: TRBJ1-1
clone size: many

CDR3 protein: CASSQRMGTEAFF
CDR3 DNA: TGTGCCAGCAGCCAGCGAATGGGAACTGAAGCTTTCTTT
D gene: .
V gene: TRBV14
J gene: TRBJ1-1
clone size: few

CDR3 protein: CASSPGTGGYEQYF
CDR3 DNA: TGTGCCAGCAGTCCGGGGACAGGGGGCTACGAGCAGTACTTC
D gene: TRBD1
V gene: TRBV27
J gene: TRBJ2-7
clone size: medium-sized

CDR3 protein: CASSEGSGSYNEQFF
CDR3 DNA: TGTGCCAGCAGTGAGGGTAGCGGGTCCTACAATGAGCAGTTCTTC
D gene: TRBD2
V gene: TRBV6-4
J gene: TRBJ2-1
clone size: medium-sized

CDR3 protein: CASSQDWAGGEAFF
CDR3 DNA: TGTGCCAGCAGCCAAGATTGGGCAGGAGGTGAAGCTTTCTTT
D gene: .
V gene: TRBV14
J gene: TRBJ1-1
clone size: many

CDR3 protein: CASSPQGFYGYTF
CDR3 DNA: TGTGCCAGCAGTCCCCAGGGATTCTATGGCTACACCTTC
D gene: .
V gene: TRBV6-2/TRBV6-3
J gene: TRBJ1-2
clone size: many

CDR3 protein: CSAEGGGTDTQYF
CDR3 DNA: TGCAGTGCTGAGGGGGGGGGCACAGATACGCAGTATTTT
D gene: .
V gene: TRBV20-1
J gene: TRBJ2-3
clone size: few

CDR3 protein: CASSLETDYGYTF
CDR3 DNA: TGTGCCAGCAGCTTAGAGACAGACTATGGCTACACCTTC
D gene: .
V gene: TRBV7-9
J gene: TRBJ1-2
clone size: many

CDR3 protein: CSFRLAGNTQYF
CDR3 DNA: TGCAGCTTTCGACTAGCGGGGAATACGCAGTATTTT
D gene: TRBD2
V gene: TRBV29-1
J gene: TRBJ2-3
clone size: medium-sized

CDR3 protein: CASSRAGGRETQYF
CDR3 DNA: TGTGCCAGCAGCCGGGCCGGGGGCCGGGAGACCCAGTACTTC
D gene: .
V gene: TRBV5-6
J gene: TRBJ2-5
clone size: medium-sized

CDR3 protein: CASSLFGTDTQYF
CDR3 DNA: TGTGCCAGCAGCTTATTCGGCACAGATACGCAGTATTTT
D gene: .
V gene: TRBV7-3
J gene: TRBJ2-3
clone size: few

CDR3 protein: CASSLHPGGDSYEQYF
CDR3 DNA: TGTGCCAGCAGCTTGCACCCTGGGGGCGACTCCTACGAGCAGTACTTC
D gene: .
V gene: TRBV5-5
J gene: TRBJ2-7
clone size: .

CDR3 protein: CASSYSTAGLNTEAFF
CDR3 DNA: TGTGCCAGCAGTTACTCGACGGCAGGATTGAACACTGAAGCTTTCTTT
D gene: .
V gene: TRBV6-5
J gene: TRBJ1-1
clone size: .

CDR3 protein: CASSQSDRVGTEAFF
CDR3 DNA: TGCGCCAGCAGCCAATCGGACAGGGTGGGCACTGAAGCTTTCTTT
D gene: TRBD1
V gene: TRBV4-3
J gene: TRBJ1-1
clone size: many

CDR3 protein: CATSRPSGVLQETQYF
CDR3 DNA: TGTGCCACCAGCAGACCCTCGGGGGTGCTACAAGAGACCCAGTACTTC
D gene: .
V gene: TRBV15
J gene: TRBJ2-5
clone size: many

CDR3 protein: CASSIRIGTGRTNEAFF
CDR3 DNA: TGTGCCAGTAGCATAAGAATCGGGACAGGGAGAACGAATGAAGCTTTCTTT
D gene: TRBD1
V gene: TRBV19
J gene: TRBJ1-1
clone size: many

CDR3 protein: CASSLAGSAGYEQYF
CDR3 DNA: TGCGCCAGCAGCCTGGCCGGGAGTGCGGGGTACGAGCAGTACTTC
D gene: .
V gene: TRBV4-3
J gene: TRBJ2-7
clone size: medium-sized

CDR3 protein: CASSSLDRVSNQPQHF
CDR3 DNA: TGTGCCAGCAGTTCTCTGGACAGGGTTAGCAATCAGCCCCAGCATTTT
D gene: TRBD1
V gene: TRBV27
J gene: TRBJ1-5
clone size: medium-sized

CDR3 protein: CSARDLTLPGYEQYF
CDR3 DNA: TGCAGTGCTAGAGACCTGACGCTACCCGGCTACGAGCAGTACTTC
D gene: .
V gene: TRBV20-1
J gene: TRBJ2-7
clone size: many

CDR3 protein: CASSSTRGTEAFF
CDR3 DNA: TGTGCCAGCAGTTCAACCCGGGGTACTGAAGCTTTCTTT
D gene: .
V gene: TRBV12-3/TRBV12-4
J gene: TRBJ1-1
clone size: few

CDR3 protein: CASSFSHTSTDTQYF
CDR3 DNA: TGTGCCAGCAGCTTCTCTCATACTAGCACAGATACGCAGTATTTT
D gene: .
V gene: TRBV11-2
J gene: TRBJ2-3
clone size: few